Here is one T cell receptor (beta chain) with its context. This clone's antigen is unknown. The record has no base qualities; no much larger clone is one base away. V is cut by 2 bases and J by 6 bases, and the space between the germline ends is 12 bases. The CDR3 runs 14 amino acids, cysteine and phenylalanine included. CDR3 DNA only is kept here, 42 bases in frame from base 1. For CDR1 and CDR2, the germline V gene lists WSHSY and SAAADI. This record comes from a study of Ad26.COV2.S vaccination and SARS-CoV-2 variants listed by TCRdb under 2021. About the study as a whole: Donors in the vaccine arm were drawn from COV1001, a phase I-IIa trial of Ad26.COV2.S in healthy adults that was multicentre, randomized, double-blind and placebo-controlled. Investigators did not know the trial group allocation while performing experiments and assessing outcomes. The TCR-sequenced set comprised approximately 30 samples: some 20 Ad26.COV2.S vaccine recipients, 5 placebo recipients and 8 SARS-CoV-2 convalescent individuals. Trial participants were randomized into five groups of five: low-dose or high-dose Ad26.COV2.S given once or twice, or placebo on both occasions. Ad26.COV2.S was administered intramuscularly at a dose of 5x10^10 or 1x10^11 viral particles, either as one shot or as two shots given 56 days apart. TCRbeta repertoire sequencing was used to assess the specificity and breadth of SARS-CoV-2-reactive T cell receptors after Ad26.COV2.S vaccination.

The paper's findings and limits, for the study overall: The study was not powered to compare responses between vaccine doses or regimens. Spike-specific TCR breadth was higher in Ad26.COV2.S recipients than in placebo recipients (P = 0.0014). Comparable non-spike TCR breadth was observed between vaccine and placebo recipients, consistent with only spike being contained in the vaccine. After vaccination, substantial breadth of spike-specific CD8+ and CD4+ T cell responses was reported. It was noted by the authors that total T cell responses may have been underestimated by the TCR breadth and depth analyses.

The immunoSEQ Assay was used to sequence TCRbeta CDR3 regions. After extraction, genomic DNA underwent amplification by bias-controlled multiplex PCR, followed by high-throughput sequencing. The paper's processing steps were these. To quantify the absolute abundance of every unique TCRbeta CDR3 region, sequences were collapsed and filtered. T cell fraction was estimated by normalizing TCRbeta template counts to usable DNA, which was measured by amplifying reference genes present in all nucleated cells. Repertoire TCRs were annotated as SARS-CoV-2-specific by exact matching of V gene, CDR3 amino acid sequence and J gene to a known reactive TCR set. MIRA supplied the reference SARS-CoV-2 TCR set, which was filtered for enrichment in COVID-19-positive ImmuneCODE repertoires so that public or cross-reactive TCRs were removed. Based on the MIRA antigens, annotated TCRs were further analysed at the level of specific ORF or position within ORF. Depth was the summed frequency of annotated unique rearrangements, while breadth was defined as annotated unique rearrangements over total unique productive rearrangements. Group comparisons of TCR breadth used two-sided Wilcoxon rank-sum tests. TCRdb retrieved this table from immuneACCESS and kept in-frame rearrangements only. Not all clones are present; in checked studies, unresolved V genes account for under half, and no reason is known for the remainder. The DNA gave D and trimming, while V, J and clone size come from that table. The sample table lists hundreds of thousands of clones, around 90% of them with a count of one. The ten largest make up 12% of the sample.

Taken with the paper, the label for treatment or condition translates to: around 19 received Ad26.COV2.S at low or high dose, single or two shots; 5 received placebo; per-sample allocation not given. Repertoires of vaccine and placebo recipients were sequenced from samples taken on day 63 after the first injection. In Cohort 1b, 20 to 25 adults aged 18-55 years were enrolled at a single site in Boston, USA, between 29 July and 7 August 2020. As a vaccine, Ad26.COV2.S was a replication-incompetent adenovirus type 26 vector that expressed a prefusion-stabilized SARS-CoV-2 spike protein derived from the original Wuhan strain.

The starting material was peripheral blood, obtained in a trial of Ad26.COV2.S vaccine versus placebo. The sequence was collected from a person between 18 and 60 years old who received the Ad26.COV2.S COVID-19 vaccine or a placebo. The rearrangement joined TRBV10-2 to TRBJ2-3; the D region possibly corresponds to TRBD2 (5 bases align). The nucleotides read TGCGCCAGCAGTGAGGTCCTAGCAACCGATACGCAGTATTTT. This translates into CASSEVLATDTQYF.